This T cell receptor beta chain was identified in a study of regulatory T cells in long-lasting Graves disease. Whole-study results and caveats: The number of shared public clonotypes was higher in persistent patients (approximately 3,000) than new patients (966).

According to the study, TCR beta libraries were built with iRepertoire HTBI primers and CDR3-region Arm-PCR. TCRdb reprocessed the multiplex PCR reads via MiXCR and lists one record per CDR3 protein. The sample consists of 600,000 to 650,000 distinct CDR3 sequences, roughly 16% of them appearing once. This CDR3 region has 16 residues. Trimming stripped 8 bases from V and 2 bases from J, with 18 bases between. Germline V gene sequence: CDR1 SGHTA, CDR2 FQGNSA. Sample time point: newly diagnosed GD, antithyroid drugs for less than 3 months. From RNA extracted from PBMCs, the TCR library was made. Diagnosing Graves' disease relied on the American Thyroid Association guidelines. In this cohort, patients came from an endocrinology department located in Xi'an, China. This clonotype showed up many times. Its antigen remains unidentified. These same records also appear under a second study, on T cells in Graves' hyperthyroidism and ophthalmopathy. This second study says: Among thyroid clonotypes expanded above 0.001, most also appeared in blood.

The sample consisted of peripheral blood mononuclear cells (PBMCs), taken at new diagnosis, from a patient treated with antithyroid drugs. This rearrangement joins TRBV7-2 to TRBJ2-2, with TRBD2 as a possible D gene (6 bases). The source of this sequence is a woman under 40 with Graves disease. CDR3 residues: CASPTGLHFNTGELFF. The CDR3 region has the DNA TGTGCCAGCCCAACGGGACTCCACTTCAACACCGGGGAGCTGTTTTTT. Full variable domain (remainder filled in from reference TRBV7-2 and TRBJ2-2): GAGVSQSPSNKVTEKGKDVELRCDPISGHTALYWYRQSLGQGLEFLIYFQGNSAPDKSGLPSDRFSAERTGGSVSTLTIQRTQQEDSAVYLCASPTGLHFNTGELFFGEGSRLTVL.